Below, 27 T cell receptor beta chains from the same sample are listed, as sequenced in a study of blood T cells in healthy people across ages. A second roughly 6 to 11 cycle PCR used barcoded and J-beta primers. TCRdb analysed the 5' RACE reads with MiXCR anew, one entry per CDR3 protein. Of under 1,000,000 distinct CDR3 sequences in the sample, roughly 40% were seen once. Sample: blood. The receptor set was obtained from a young man in good health.

The sample holds a few counts of this clonotype. The V gene is TRBV20-1, the J gene TRBJ2-1; 8 positions agree with TRBD1. From germline, CDR1 is DFQATT and CDR2 SNEGSKA (reference sequence). CDR3 size: 14 residues. The V and J ends lost 2 bases and 3 bases, in that order; junction bases with no gene match: 3. The CDR3 here is CSARSRGLYNEQFF. The CDR3 nucleotides read TGCAGTGCTAGAAGCAGGGGGCTCTACAATGAGCAGTTCTTC.

Remarks on this clonotype: One end of the junction fails to match germline, which may point to a read error. The J gene is TRBJ1-2, the V gene TRBV5-8; D is uncertain. The CDR3 runs to 12 residues. Germline V CDR1 and CDR2: SGHTS, YDEGEE. CDR3 sequence (DNA): TGTGTCAGCAGCTTGGTGCTCTATGGCTACACCTTC. This translates into CVSSLVLYGYTF.

The J gene is TRBJ2-1, the V gene TRBV29-1; D is unresolved. The DNA end favors TRBJ2-7, so the J call may be wrong. This CDR3 comprises 15 residues. Germline V gene data show CDR1 as SQVTM and CDR2 as ANQGSEA. CDR3 region: CSVAGGVNSYNEQYF. The CDR3 DNA reads as TGCAGCGTTGCCGGTGGCGTCAACTCCTACAATGAGCAGTACTTC.

V gene TRBV4-1 combines with J gene TRBJ2-1, with D perhaps TRBD1 (5 bases). CDR1 is MGHRA, CDR2 YSYEKL, per germline. Trimming removed 0 bases at V and 13 bases at J, with 22 bases between. The CDR3 loop spans 16 amino acids. The CDR3 region is CASSQDPWGTEETQFF. The CDR3 coding sequence is TGCGCCAGCAGCCAAGACCCCTGGGGCACTGAAGAGACCCAGTTCTTC.

The rearrangement joins TRBV14 to TRBJ1-1; D may be TRBD1 (5 bases). The CDR3 totals 17 residues. CDR1 and CDR2 from the germline V gene are SGHDN and FVKESK. The V gene lost 1 base and the J gene lost 5 bases, with 20 bases spanning the gap. The CDR3 is CASSQATWGGGGTEAFF. The CDR3 coding sequence is TGTGCCAGCAGCCAAGCCACCTGGGGGGGAGGAGGGACTGAAGCTTTCTTT.

On this clonotype: A much larger clone differs from this one at a single base, so this may be a read error. The gene calls are TRBV12-3 or TRBV12-4 and TRBJ2-3, with D uncertain. The ends were cut back, 6 bases at V and 3 bases at J, with 13 bases in the middle. CDR3 length: 14 residues. CDR3 amino acids: CASRLSLPTDTQYF. Here the CDR3 DNA reads TGTGCCAGCAGGTTAAGTCTCCCGACAGATACGCAGTATTTT.

The sample holds a few counts of this clonotype. The V call is TRBV4-1, the J call TRBJ2-3; 10 nucleotides agree with TRBD2. This CDR3 contains 15 residues. V dropped 2 bases and J dropped 3; count of bases not matched to a gene: 2. The germline gives CDR1 MGHRA, CDR2 YSYEKL. The CDR3 nucleotides read TGCGCCAGCAGCCAACGTAGCGGGGGGACAGATACGCAGTATTTT. Amino acid sequence: CASSQRSGGTDTQYF.

Regarding this clonotype: The junction does not match germline at one end; this may be a read error. In DNA, the CDR3 is TGTGCCAGCAGCTTAGTGACAGGGAGCTCCTGCAATGAGCAGTTCTTC. It specifies CASSLVTGSSCNEQFF. The rearrangement uses TRBV7-2 and TRBJ2-1; 7 positions agree with TRBD1. The germline V gene encodes CDR1 SGHTA and CDR2 FQGNSA. The CDR3 totals 16 residues.

CDR3 sequence: CASSQGRGPSRDTQYF. The DNA for the CDR3 is TGCGCCAGCAGCCAAGGGCGGGGGCCCAGCAGGGATACGCAGTATTTT. The chain couples TRBV4-3 to TRBJ2-3, with D tentatively TRBD2 (7 bases). The CDR3 is made up of 16 amino acids. V shed 1 base and J shed 6 bases, with 17 bases lying between them. The germline CDR1 and CDR2 sequences are LGHNA and YSLEER.

This clonotype has only a few counts. CDR3 residues: CASSLAGLAGANYEQYF. The DNA for the CDR3 is TGCGCCAGCAGCTTGGCGGGACTGGCGGGGGCAAACTACGAGCAGTACTTC. The rearrangement joins TRBV5-1 to TRBJ2-7; TRBD2 might be the D (7 bases). Trimming shortened V by 0 bases and J by 3 bases, and 19 bases separated the two germline ends. CDR3 size: 17 residues. Per the germline V gene, CDR1 is SGHRS and CDR2 is YFSETQ.

The CDR3 sequence is CSATQRGQPQHF. CDR3 sequence (DNA): TGCAGTGCTACCCAGAGGGGCCAGCCCCAGCATTTT. The chain links TRBV20-1 to TRBJ1-5; weak D call: TRBD1 (5 bases). Trimming shortened V by 4 bases and J by 7 bases, and 11 bases separated the two germline ends. CDR1 is DFQATT, CDR2 SNEGSKA, per germline (reference sequence). The CDR3 sequence is 12 residues long.

This clonotype was detected ten times or more. The J gene is TRBJ2-5, the V gene TRBV20-1; 7 positions match TRBD1. V trimming: 4 bases; J trimming: 4 bases; junction bases outside the gene matches: 6. The CDR3 has 13 amino acids. The germline V gene encodes CDR1 DFQATT and CDR2 SNEGSKA (reference sequence). CDR3 nucleotides: TGCAGTGCTAACAGGGGTACGGGAGAGACCCAGTACTTC. Residues: CSANRGTGETQYF.

The CDR3 sequence: CSARRTSGITDTQYF. CDR3 DNA: TGCAGTGCTCGACGGACTAGCGGGATCACAGATACGCAGTATTTT. The V and J genes are TRBV20-1 and TRBJ2-3, with 12 bases aligning to TRBD2. Germline V gene data show CDR1 as DFQATT and CDR2 as SNEGSKA (reference sequence). The CDR3 totals 15 residues. The V segment lost 5 bases and the J segment 2 bases; nucleotides outside the gene matches: 5.

This clonotype was seen just once. The chain combines TRBV7-3 with TRBJ2-5, with TRBD2 identical over 7 bases. The CDR3 runs 15 residues. Germline assignment: CDR1 SGHTA and CDR2 FQGTGA. Trimming cost V 5 bases and J 1 base; bases outside gene matches: 7. CDR3 sequence reads: CASSRAGLIQETQYF. The CDR3 DNA reads TGTGCCAGCAGCAGAGCGGGACTAATCCAAGAGACCCAGTACTTC.

Comments on this clonotype: A much larger clone lies one base from this, so it may be a read error. This chain joins TRBV7-2 and TRBJ2-3; D not resolved. This CDR3 is 13 amino acids long. The germline gives CDR1 SGHTA, CDR2 FQGNSA. CDR3 sequence: CASLGFSTDPQYF. The CDR3 nucleotides are TGTGCCAGCTTGGGATTTAGCACAGATCCGCAGTATTTT. Complete variable domain (other parts from reference TRBV7-2 and TRBJ2-3): GAGVSQSPSNKVTEKGKDVELRCDPISGHTALYWYRQSLGQGLEFLIYFQGNSAPDKSGLPSDRFSAERTGGSVSTLTIQRTQQEDSAVYLCASLGFSTDPQYFGPGTRLTVL.

The chain carries TRBV15 and TRBJ1-4, with TRBD1 identical over 10 bases. Germline V gene sequence: CDR1 LNHNV, CDR2 YYDKDF (reference sequence). The V segment lost 2 bases and the J segment 8 bases; nucleotides outside the gene matches: 5. CDR3 length equals 15 residues. CDR3 in DNA: TGTGCCACCAGCAGACCCGGGACAGGGGTGGAAAAACTGTTTTTT. It codes for CATSRPGTGVEKLFF.

This clonotype was counted between two and nine times. CDR3 nucleotide sequence: TGTGCCAGCAGTACCGGGACTAGTTTGGAAGCAGATACGCAGTATTTT. The encoded protein is CASSTGTSLEADTQYF. The chain combines TRBV12-3 or TRBV12-4 with TRBJ2-3, with 8 positions matching TRBD2. Trimming took 5 bases from V and 4 from J; bases not matched to a gene: 11. The CDR3 runs 16 residues.

The chain is built from TRBV11-2 and TRBJ2-5; 9 positions match TRBD2. Germline CDR1 SGHAT, CDR2 FQNNGV. Germline trimming cut 5 bases from V and 11 bases from J; bases unmatched to any gene: 15. The CDR3 is 15 amino acids. The CDR3: CASSLRGAGGNEQYF. Written as DNA, the CDR3 is TGTGCCAGCAGCCTTCGAGGAGCGGGGGGTAATGAGCAGTACTTC.

This clonotype came up once. V and J are TRBV12-3 or TRBV12-4 and TRBJ1-1, with D perhaps matching TRBD1 (5 bases). This CDR3 is 14 amino acids long. Trimming took 6 bases from V and 3 from J, leaving 14 bases between them. CDR3 nucleotide sequence: TGTGCCAGCAGGCAAGGGGACTCCGACACTGAAGCTTTCTTT. It is translated as CASRQGDSDTEAFF.

The V and J genes are TRBV20-1 and TRBJ2-5, with 12 positions matching TRBD2. This CDR3 comprises 16 residues. Germline CDR1 DFQATT, CDR2 SNEGSKA (reference sequence). With 2 bases clipped from V and 11 bases from J, the junction kept 15 bases outside the gene matches. The CDR3 nucleotides are TGCAGTGCTAGATTGGCTAGCGGGGGGGGGTATGGTGAGCAGTACTTC. Encoded protein: CSARLASGGGYGEQYF.

This clonotype came up a few times. This chain uses TRBV11-2 with TRBJ2-2, with 10 bases fitting TRBD1. The CDR3 extends over 15 amino acids. Germline values: CDR1 SGHAT, CDR2 FQNNGV. The junction had 3 bases not matched to a gene; V was cut back by 3 bases and J by 5 bases. The CDR3 sequence is CASSLDRGKTGELFF. The CDR3 DNA is TGTGCCAGCAGCTTGGACAGGGGGAAAACCGGGGAGCTGTTTTTT.

This clonotype showed up just a few times. The chain recombines TRBV4-2 with TRBJ1-2, with 9 bases fitting TRBD1. The germline CDR1 and CDR2 sequences are LGHNA and YNFKEQ. Trimming at V came to 3 bases and at J to 7 bases, leaving 12 bases not matched to a gene. The CDR3 has 16 amino acids. The CDR3 coding sequence is TGTGCCAGCAGCCAGCGTTCTGACAGGGGGATTCTTGGCTACACCTTC. It specifies CASSQRSDRGILGYTF.

The sample holds many counts of this clonotype. This chain uses TRBV20-1 with TRBJ2-1; 10 bases map to TRBD2. The V segment lost 3 bases and the J segment 8 bases; nucleotides outside the gene matches: 10. Germline V gene data show CDR1 as DFQATT and CDR2 as SNEGSKA (reference sequence). This CDR3 is 15 amino acids long. The CDR3 loop is CSASRSGGVHYEQFF. The CDR3 DNA is TGCAGTGCTAGTCGGAGCGGGGGGGTACACTATGAGCAGTTCTTC.

This clonotype was detected only a few times. The rearrangement uses TRBV20-1 and TRBJ1-4; D unresolved. V lost 6 bases, J lost 6 bases, and 14 bases lay in between. The CDR3 length is 13 residues. CDR1 and CDR2 from the germline V gene are DFQATT and SNEGSKA (reference sequence). CDR3 amino acids: CSAKSRTDEKLFF. The CDR3 DNA reads TGCAGTGCGAAAAGCCGGACGGATGAAAAACTGTTTTTT.

This clonotype was seen repeatedly, ten times or more. This sequence joins TRBV6-2 or TRBV6-3 and TRBJ2-7, with 10 bases aligning to TRBD2. Germline V gene lookup returns CDR1 MNHEY and CDR2 SVGEGT. This CDR3 is built from 16 residues. The junction had 4 bases not matched to a gene; V was cut back by 2 bases and J by 0 bases. This CDR3 is CASSYVGLAVSYEQYF. CDR3 nucleotide sequence: TGTGCCAGCAGTTACGTAGGACTAGCGGTCTCCTACGAGCAGTACTTC.

This clonotype has at least ten counts. V gene TRBV6-2 or TRBV6-3 combines with J gene TRBJ2-7, with 9 bases fitting TRBD1. The CDR3 runs 14 residues. Trimming removed 9 bases from V and 0 bases from J; junction bases left unmatched: 6. The germline V gene encodes CDR1 MNHEY and CDR2 SVGEGT. The CDR3: CARGQGLSSYEQYF. The CDR3, as DNA: TGTGCCAGAGGACAGGGGCTGAGCTCCTACGAGCAGTACTTC.

In this sample, this clonotype turned up a few times. CDR3 bases: TGTGCCAGCAGCGTAGGAGCAGGTCAATCGACCGAGCAGTACTTC. Its translation is CASSVGAGQSTEQYF. This sequence joins TRBV9 and TRBJ2-7; D unclear. CDR1 SGDLS and CDR2 YYNGEE come from the germline V gene. V gave up 0 bases and J gave up 6 bases, with 16 bases separating them. This CDR3 comprises 15 residues.